This T cell receptor (beta chain) stems from a study of beta chain features in type 1 diabetes. Whole-study findings and limits: Overrepresentation of cells with high TCR expression could result from cDNA sequencing.

The collection from each donor was one heparinised blood draw averaging about 116 mL. Stem cell-like memory, regulatory, central memory and naive CD4+ cells were sorted via CD45RO/CCR7/CD25/CD127/CD95/CD27. On this clone: Its antigen is not identified.

The germline CDR1 and CDR2 sequences are LNHDA and SQIVND (reference sequence). V was pared by 4 bases and J by 5 bases, with 2 bases of the junction left unmatched. This CDR3 region has 13 residues. The entirety of the isolated RNA underwent reverse transcription, so expressed TCRB transcripts were sequenced. Naive, central memory and regulatory T cell samples came to a mean of around 3.3 million reads. TCRdb keeps only in-frame clones here, not all; method: immunoSEQ multiplex PCR. The sample lists some 140,000 clones; 9.2% were seen once. The chain recombines TRBV19 with TRBJ2-5; 9 nucleotides agree with TRBD1. This clonotype was obtained from a young man in good health. Sequenced sample: central memory CD4+ T cells from blood. DNA for the CDR3: TGTGCCAGTAGTAAACAGGGGGCTGAGACCCAGTACTTC. This encodes CASSKQGAETQYF.